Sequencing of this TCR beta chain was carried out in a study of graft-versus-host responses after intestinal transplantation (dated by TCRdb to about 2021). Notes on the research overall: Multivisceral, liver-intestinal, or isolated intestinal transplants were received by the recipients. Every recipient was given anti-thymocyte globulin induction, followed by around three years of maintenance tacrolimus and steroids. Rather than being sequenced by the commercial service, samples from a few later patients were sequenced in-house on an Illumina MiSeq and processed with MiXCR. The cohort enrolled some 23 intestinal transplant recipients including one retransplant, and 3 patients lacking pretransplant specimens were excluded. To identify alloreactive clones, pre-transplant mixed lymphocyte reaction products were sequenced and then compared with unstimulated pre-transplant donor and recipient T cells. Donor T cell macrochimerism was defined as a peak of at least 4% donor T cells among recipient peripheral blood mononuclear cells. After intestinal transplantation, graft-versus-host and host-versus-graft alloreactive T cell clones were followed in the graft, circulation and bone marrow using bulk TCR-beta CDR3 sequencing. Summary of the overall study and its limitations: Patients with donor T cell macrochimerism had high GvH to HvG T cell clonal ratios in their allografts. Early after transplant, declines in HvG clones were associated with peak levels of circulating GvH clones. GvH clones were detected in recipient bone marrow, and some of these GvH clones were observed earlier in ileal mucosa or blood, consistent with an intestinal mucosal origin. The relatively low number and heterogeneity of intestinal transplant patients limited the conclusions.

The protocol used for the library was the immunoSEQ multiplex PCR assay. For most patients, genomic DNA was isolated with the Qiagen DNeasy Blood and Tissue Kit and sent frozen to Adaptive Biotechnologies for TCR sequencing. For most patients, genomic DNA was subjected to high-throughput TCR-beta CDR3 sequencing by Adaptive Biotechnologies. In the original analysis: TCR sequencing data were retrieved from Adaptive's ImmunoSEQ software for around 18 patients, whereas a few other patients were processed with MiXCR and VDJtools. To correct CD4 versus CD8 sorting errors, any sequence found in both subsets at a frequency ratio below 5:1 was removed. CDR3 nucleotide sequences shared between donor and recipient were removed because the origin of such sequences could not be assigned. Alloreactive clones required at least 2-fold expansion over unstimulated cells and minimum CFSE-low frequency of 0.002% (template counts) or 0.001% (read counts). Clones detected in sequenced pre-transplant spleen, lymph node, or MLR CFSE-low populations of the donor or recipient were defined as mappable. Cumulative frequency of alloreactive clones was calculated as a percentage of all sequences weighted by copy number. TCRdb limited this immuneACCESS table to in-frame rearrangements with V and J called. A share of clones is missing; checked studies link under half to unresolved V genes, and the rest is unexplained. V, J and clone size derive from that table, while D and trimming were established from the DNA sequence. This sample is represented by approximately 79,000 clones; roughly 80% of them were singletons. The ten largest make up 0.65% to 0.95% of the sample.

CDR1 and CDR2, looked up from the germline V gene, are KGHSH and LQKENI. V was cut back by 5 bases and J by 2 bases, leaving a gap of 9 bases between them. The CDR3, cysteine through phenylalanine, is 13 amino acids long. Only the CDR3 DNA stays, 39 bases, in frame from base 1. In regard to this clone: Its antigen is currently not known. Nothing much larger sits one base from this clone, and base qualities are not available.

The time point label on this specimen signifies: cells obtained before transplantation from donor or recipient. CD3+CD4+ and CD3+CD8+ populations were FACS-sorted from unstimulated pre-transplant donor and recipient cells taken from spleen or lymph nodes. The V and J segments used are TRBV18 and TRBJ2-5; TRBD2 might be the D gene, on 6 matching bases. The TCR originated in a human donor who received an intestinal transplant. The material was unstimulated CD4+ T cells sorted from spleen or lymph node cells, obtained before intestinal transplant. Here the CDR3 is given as CASSWGEQETQYF. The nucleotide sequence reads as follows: TGTGCCAGCTCATGGGGGGAACAAGAGACCCAGTACTTC. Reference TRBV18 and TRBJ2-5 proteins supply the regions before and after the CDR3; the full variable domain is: NAGVMQNPRHLVRRRGQEARLRCSPMKGHSHVYWYRQLPEEGLKFMVYLQKENIIDESGMPKERFSAEFPKEGPSILRIQQVVRGDSAAYFCASSWGEQETQYFGPGTRLLVL.